The clone carrying this TCR beta chain was counted many times. CDR3 length: 17 amino acids. The V segment lost 0 bases and the J segment 8 bases; nucleotides outside the gene matches: 14. CDR1 and CDR2 from the germline V gene are SGHDN and FVKESK. The time point: patch test 1, 2 weeks after DPC sensitization. The treatment here: therapeutic diphenylcyclopropenone sensitization with weekly scalp DPC. This record comes from a study of human T cells and chemical hapten exposure. TCRdb ran MiXCR on the RACE reads and lists one entry per CDR3 protein. The table lists about 120,000 distinct CDR3 sequences, around 10% of them singletons.

The source material was whole blood, sampled in connection with sensitization to the hapten diphenylcyclopropenone (DPC). The chain recombines TRBV14 with TRBJ2-3; 7 nucleotides align to TRBD1. The receptor was derived from a woman in her 50s with alopecia areata. Some clones in this sample may be carry-over from other donors' samples. In nucleotides, the CDR3 is TGTGCCAGCAGCCAAGATCTACAGGGGCTTCCGGGCGGTACGCAGTATTTT. This sequence encodes CASSQDLQGLPGGTQYF. The full variable domain, in which reference TRBV14 and TRBJ2-3 provide the parts outside the CDR3, is EAGVTQFPSHSVIEKGQTVTLRCDPISGHDNLYWYRRVMGKEIKFLLHFVKESKQDESGMPNNRFLAERTGGTYSTLKVQPAELEDSGVYFCASSQDLQGLPGGTQYFGPGTRLTVL.